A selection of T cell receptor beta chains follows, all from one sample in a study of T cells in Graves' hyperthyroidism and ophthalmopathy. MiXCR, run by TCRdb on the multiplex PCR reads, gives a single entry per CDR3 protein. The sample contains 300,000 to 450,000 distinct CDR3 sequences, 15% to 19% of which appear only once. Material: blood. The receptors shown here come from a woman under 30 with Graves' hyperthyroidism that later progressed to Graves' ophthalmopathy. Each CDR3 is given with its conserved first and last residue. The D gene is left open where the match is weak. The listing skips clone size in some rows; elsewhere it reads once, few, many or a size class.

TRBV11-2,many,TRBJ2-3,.,CASSSPWLADTQYF,TGTGCCAGCAGTTCCCCGTGGTTGGCAGATACGCAGTATTTT
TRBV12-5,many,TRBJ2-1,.,CASGLGTGPGTYNEQFF,TGTGCTAGTGGTTTGGGGACGGGGCCAGGAACCTACAATGAGCAGTTCTTC
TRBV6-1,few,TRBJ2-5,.,CASSEAGAFLETQYF,TGTGCCAGCAGTGAAGCCGGGGCCTTCTTGGAGACCCAGTACTTC
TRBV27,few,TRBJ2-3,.,CASSWRSGLPITDTQYF,TGTGCCAGCAGTTGGAGGTCGGGACTCCCCATCACAGATACGCAGTATTTT
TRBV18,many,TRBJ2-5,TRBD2,CASSPTQLTSGKETQYF,TGTGCCAGCTCACCCACCCAATTGACTAGCGGGAAAGAGACCCAGTACTTC
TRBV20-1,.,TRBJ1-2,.,CSAPGKGYTF,TGCAGTGCCCCCGGGAAAGGCTACACCTTC
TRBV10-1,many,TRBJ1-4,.,CASSDGSTNEKLFF,TGCGCCAGCAGTGACGGATCAACTAATGAAAAACTGTTTTTT
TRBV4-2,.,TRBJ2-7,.,CASSQGSGPGFEQYF,TGTGCCAGCAGCCAAGGATCGGGACCGGGATTTGAGCAGTACTTC
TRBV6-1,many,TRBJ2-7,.,CASSTNSYEQYF,TGTGCCAGCAGTACTAACTCCTACGAGCAGTACTTC
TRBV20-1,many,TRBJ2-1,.,CRAIRGDEQFF,TGCAGGGCCATTAGGGGCGATGAGCAGTTCTTC
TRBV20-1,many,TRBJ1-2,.,CSAREGPVFYGYTF,TGCAGTGCTAGAGAGGGCCCAGTCTTCTATGGCTACACCTTC